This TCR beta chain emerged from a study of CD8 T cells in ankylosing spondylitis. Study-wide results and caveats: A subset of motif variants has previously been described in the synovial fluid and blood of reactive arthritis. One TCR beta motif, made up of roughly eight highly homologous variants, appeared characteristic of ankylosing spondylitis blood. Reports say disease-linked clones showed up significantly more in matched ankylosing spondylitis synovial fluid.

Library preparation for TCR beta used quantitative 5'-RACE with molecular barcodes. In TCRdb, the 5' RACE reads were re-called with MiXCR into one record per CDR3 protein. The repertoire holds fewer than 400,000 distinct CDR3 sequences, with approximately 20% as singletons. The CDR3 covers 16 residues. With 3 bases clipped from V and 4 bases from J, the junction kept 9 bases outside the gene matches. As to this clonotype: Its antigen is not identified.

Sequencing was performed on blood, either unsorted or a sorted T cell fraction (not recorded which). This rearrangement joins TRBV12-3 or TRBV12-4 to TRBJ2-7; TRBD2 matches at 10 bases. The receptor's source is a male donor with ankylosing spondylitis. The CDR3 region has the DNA TGTGCCAGCAGTTTTTCGCGGCTAGCGGGAGTGTACGAGCAGTACTTC. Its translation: CASSFSRLAGVYEQYF.